This TCR beta chain was identified in a study of blood T cell repertoires in COVID-19. Study as a whole: PBMCs, B-cell-depleted T cells, or T cells provided the cDNA or gDNA that made up the material.

Sequenced by immunoSEQ multiplex PCR; TCRdb stores in-frame clones only, minus some. The data contain 200,000 to 250,000 clones, roughly 91% of them singletons. Which cohort a participant joined came from the clinical history participants gave. The specimen sequenced was PBMCs or T cells enriched from blood (not recorded which). The clonotype comes from a woman aged 25 to 39 who had recovered from COVID-19.

The CDR3 reads CASSSARGPVGYTF. CDR3 sequence (DNA): TGTGCCAGCAGCTCGGCGAGGGGGCCGGTTGGCTACACCTTC. This chain uses TRBV5-4 with TRBJ1-2, with 7 bases aligning to TRBD1. Germline loops: CDR1 SGHNT, CDR2 YYREEE (reference sequence). The CDR3 is 14 amino acids. After removal of 3 bases from V and 7 bases from J, the junction contained 9 bases not matched to a gene. Drawing the rest from reference TRBV5-4 and TRBJ1-2, the complete variable domain is ETGVTQSPTHLIKTRGQQVTLRCSSQSGHNTVSWYQQALGQGPQFIFQYYREEENGRGNFPPRFSGLQFPNYSSELNVNALELDDSALYLCASSSARGPVGYTFGSGTRLTVV.